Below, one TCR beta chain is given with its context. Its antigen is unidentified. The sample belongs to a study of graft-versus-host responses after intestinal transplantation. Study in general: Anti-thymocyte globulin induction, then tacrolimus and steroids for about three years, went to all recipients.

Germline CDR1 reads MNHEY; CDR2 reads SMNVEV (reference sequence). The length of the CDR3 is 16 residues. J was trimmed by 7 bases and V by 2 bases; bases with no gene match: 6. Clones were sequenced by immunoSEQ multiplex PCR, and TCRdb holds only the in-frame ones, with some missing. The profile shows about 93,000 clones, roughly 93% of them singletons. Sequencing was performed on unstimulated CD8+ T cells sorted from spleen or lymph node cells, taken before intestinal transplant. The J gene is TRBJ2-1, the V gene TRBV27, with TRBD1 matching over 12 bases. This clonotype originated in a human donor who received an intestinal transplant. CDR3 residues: CASSLAGTGGLNEQFF. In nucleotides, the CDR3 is TGTGCCAGCAGTTTAGCTGGGACAGGGGGCCTAAATGAGCAGTTCTTC.